Below, one T cell receptor (beta chain) is given with its context. Assay used: immunoSEQ multiplex PCR; TCRdb lists only in-frame clones, some missing. This sample carries 300,000 to 350,000 clones, over 90% of them seen once, and the ten largest clones take 3.9%. The data belong to a study of blood T cell repertoires in COVID-19. V was cut by 6 bases and J by 0 bases, with 11 bases left in between. There are 13 residues in the CDR3. Per the germline V gene, CDR1 is SQVTM and CDR2 is ANQGSEA. The TCR comes from a woman in her 30s who had been exposed to COVID-19. This chain joins TRBV29-1 and TRBJ1-1; D is perhaps TRBD1 (5 bases). The material sequenced was PBMCs or T cells enriched from blood (not recorded which). The DNA for the CDR3 is TGCAGCGTCGCCAGGGTTATGAACACTGAAGCTTTCTTT. Its translation is CSVARVMNTEAFF.